This T cell receptor beta chain is from a study of blood T cells in healthy people across ages. Study outcomes and limitations: Unsorted PBMC material precluded a definitive naive versus antigen-experienced comparison. Fewer expanded clones and more diversity marked long-lived versus aged donors. Across samples, TCR beta diversity tracked strongly with naive T cell percentage.

This clonotype showed up just a few times. Its matching antigen is unknown. This CDR3 contains 10 residues. Between the trimmed V and J ends, which lost 7 bases and 10 bases, there was a span of 10 bases. Germline V gene sequence: CDR1 MNHNS, CDR2 SASEGT. Then a second PCR, running roughly 7 to 11 cycles, was carried out with a sample-barcoded 5' primer and a J-beta primer mix. A tag from a template-switch adaptor with 12 random nucleotides marked each cDNA molecule. TCRdb reanalysed the 5' RACE reads using MiXCR and keeps one entry per CDR3 protein. The sample lists about 1.1 million distinct CDR3 sequences, around two fifths occurring once.

This chain links TRBV6-1 with TRBJ1-1; D is possibly TRBD1 (6 bases). What was sequenced was blood. The TCR sequence derives from a man aged 18 to 29 in good health. The CDR3: CASIFRGAFF. The CDR3 DNA sequence: TGTGCCAGCATATTCAGGGGAGCTTTCTTT.